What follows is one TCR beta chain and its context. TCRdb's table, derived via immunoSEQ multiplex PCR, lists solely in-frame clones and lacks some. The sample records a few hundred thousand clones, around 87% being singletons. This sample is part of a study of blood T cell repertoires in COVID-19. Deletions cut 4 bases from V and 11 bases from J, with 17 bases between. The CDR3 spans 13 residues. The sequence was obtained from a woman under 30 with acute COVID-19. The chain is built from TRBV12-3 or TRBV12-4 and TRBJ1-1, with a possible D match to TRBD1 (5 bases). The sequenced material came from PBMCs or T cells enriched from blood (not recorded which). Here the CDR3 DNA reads TGTGCCAGCAGTTCATTGGGGGGGACCCGGGCTTTCTTT. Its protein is CASSSLGGTRAFF.